These 20 T cell receptor beta chains came from one sample sequenced in a study of CD8+ T cells in alopecia areata. Extraction and reverse transcription of RNA yielded cDNA as the sequencing template. The assay was immunoSEQ multiplex PCR, and TCRdb's table has in-frame clones only and misses some. This sample has roughly 150,000 clones, with about nine tenths found just once. The material was CD8+ T cells sorted from blood, obtained at week 0. The source is a human donor with alopecia areata.

V and J are TRBV4-1 and TRBJ1-5; D is ambiguous. V gave up 0 bases and J gave up 2 bases, with 11 bases separating them. Germline V gene sequence: CDR1 MGHRA, CDR2 YSYEKL. The CDR3 extends over 16 amino acids. The DNA of the CDR3 is TGCGCCAGCAGCCAAGAAGGCGGGGTCGGCAATCAGCCCCAGCATTTT. Its translation is CASSQEGGVGNQPQHF.

Written as DNA, the CDR3 is TGTGCCAGCACCCTTGGCGGGGGGCCTTACAATGAGCAGTTCTTC. Translating gives CASTLGGGPYNEQFF. The rearrangement uses TRBV9 and TRBJ2-1, with TRBD2 identical over 8 bases. Germline V gene lookup returns CDR1 SGDLS and CDR2 YYNGEE. V lost 6 bases and J lost 4; bases outside the gene matches: 9. CDR3 length: 15 residues.

With respect to this clone: Other DNA sequences within the sample encode an identical CDR3. This chain uses TRBV6-1 with TRBJ2-1; D possibly corresponds to TRBD1 (5 bases). CDR1 is MNHNS, CDR2 SASEGT, per germline. V was clipped by 3 bases and J by 2 bases, with 11 bases between them. The CDR3 extends over 15 amino acids. The CDR3 loop is CASSEGRAPYNEQFF. The CDR3 DNA sequence: TGTGCCAGCAGTGAGGGCAGGGCGCCCTACAATGAGCAGTTCTTC.

The chain recombines TRBV29-1 with TRBJ1-5; no clear D gene. The CDR3 extends over 12 amino acids. Looked up from germline, CDR1 is SQVTM and CDR2 is ANQGSEA. V lost 7 bases, J lost 4 bases, and 11 bases lay in between. The DNA of the CDR3 is TGCAGCGCTCAGGAGGGTAATCAGCCCCAGCATTTT. As protein: CSAQEGNQPQHF.

The V call is TRBV2, the J call TRBJ2-1, with D maybe TRBD2 (6 bases). V was clipped by 8 bases and J by 15 bases, with 14 bases between them. This CDR3 has 10 amino acids. CDR1 is SNHLY, CDR2 FYNNEI, per germline. CDR3 residues: CASQLAGGFF. DNA of the CDR3: TGTGCCAGCCAACTAGCTGGCGGGTTCTTC.

The V and J genes are TRBV7-3 and TRBJ2-7; no clear D gene. Per germline, CDR1 SGHTA and CDR2 FQGTGA. V was cut by 5 bases and J by 5 bases, with 7 bases left in between. CDR3 length equals 11 residues. CDR3 in amino acids: CASSGRHEQYF. In nucleotides, the CDR3 is TGTGCCAGCAGCGGTCGGCACGAGCAGTACTTC.

The chain couples TRBV7-9 to TRBJ1-1; possibly TRBD1 for D (5 bases). The CDR3 has 12 residues. Trimming shortened V by 6 bases and J by 8 bases, and 13 bases separated the two germline ends. CDR1 and CDR2 (germline): SEHNR, FQNEAQ (reference sequence). As DNA, the CDR3 is TGTGCCAGCAGTTATCAGGGACCGGAAGCTTTCTTT. Translated: CASSYQGPEAFF. Complete variable domain (other parts from reference TRBV7-9 and TRBJ1-1): DTGVSQNPRHKITKRGQNVTFRCDPISEHNRLYWYRQTLGQGPEFLTYFQNEAQLEKSRLLSDRFSAERPKGSFSTLEIQRTEQGDSAMYLCASSYQGPEAFFGQGTRLTVV.

The chain links TRBV30 to TRBJ2-1, with 8 nucleotides matching TRBD2. CDR3 length: 12 residues. Germline values: CDR1 GTSNPN, CDR2 SVGIG (reference sequence). After removal of 4 bases from V and 7 bases from J, the junction contained 3 bases not matched to a gene. The CDR3, as DNA: TGTGCCTGGAATATAGCGGGAAATGAGCAGTTCTTC. Its protein is CAWNIAGNEQFF.

CDR3 loop: CASRPPASYSSYEQYF. The CDR3 DNA sequence: TGTGCCAGCAGACCACCCGCCAGTTATAGCTCCTACGAGCAGTACTTC. The rearrangement joins TRBV21-1 to TRBJ2-5; the D call TRBD2 from the table was never checked on the DNA. The end of the DNA fits TRBJ2-7 better, so the J call may be wrong. TRBV21-1 is a documented pseudogene. This CDR3 comprises 16 residues.

Concerning this clone itself: Other DNA variants within this sample encode the same CDR3. This chain joins TRBV27 and TRBJ2-7; TRBD1 aligns across 11 bases. The CDR3 length is 15 residues. V was pared by 5 bases and J by 1 base, with 4 bases of the junction left unmatched. The germline V gene encodes CDR1 MNHEY and CDR2 SMNVEV (reference sequence). CDR3 nucleotide sequence: TGTGCCAGCAGTCCCGGGACAGGGGGTTCCTACGAGCAGTACTTC. Translated: CASSPGTGGSYEQYF.

V and J are TRBV6-1 and TRBJ1-4; D is uncertain. Trimming stripped 3 bases from V and 3 bases from J, with 11 bases between. Per germline, CDR1 MNHNS and CDR2 SASEGT. CDR3 size: 15 residues. The chain's CDR3 is CASSDGFSANEKLFF. Here the CDR3 DNA reads TGTGCCAGCAGTGATGGCTTCTCGGCTAATGAAAAACTGTTTTTT.

The chain recombines TRBV2 with TRBJ2-7; either TRBD1 or TRBD2 may fit D (5 bases each). Per germline, CDR1 SNHLY and CDR2 FYNNEI. V was trimmed by 8 bases and J by 0 bases, leaving 17 bases between them. CDR3 length equals 15 residues. The CDR3 DNA reads TGTGCCAGCCGCCCTTTTGGGACCCGCTCCTACGAGCAGTACTTC. It yields the protein CASRPFGTRSYEQYF. The variable domain in full, with the rest retrieved from reference TRBV2 and TRBJ2-7, is EPEVTQTPSHQVTQMGQEVILRCVPISNHLYFYWYRQILGQKVEFLVSFYNNEISEKSEIFDDQFSVERPDGSNFTLKIRSTKLEDSAMYFCASRPFGTRSYEQYFGPGTRLTVT.

This sequence joins TRBV30 and TRBJ2-5; no definite D call. Near its end, the DNA agrees better with TRBJ2-7, so the J call may be wrong. The CDR3 is 16 residues long. Germline CDR1 reads GTSNPN; CDR2 reads SVGIG (reference sequence). The CDR3 loop reads CAWSAPYASEYYEQYF. CDR3 in DNA: TGTGCCTGGAGTGCTCCCTATGCCAGCGAATACTACGAGCAGTACTTC.

This clone was seen a handful of times. The chain links TRBV14 to TRBJ2-7; weak D call: TRBD1 (6 bases). V dropped 1 base and J dropped 3 bases, with 13 bases sitting between them. CDR1 and CDR2 (germline): SGHDN, FVKESK. The CDR3 runs 15 residues. CDR3 protein: CASSQGDRSIYEQYF. The CDR3 DNA is TGTGCCAGCAGCCAAGGAGACAGGAGTATCTACGAGCAGTACTTC.

As to this clone: The same CDR3 arises from other DNA sequences in this sample as well. V usage is TRBV2 and J usage is TRBJ2-7, with D tentatively TRBD2 (6 bases). Germline CDR1 is SNHLY and CDR2 is FYNNEI. The CDR3 loop spans 14 amino acids. Trimming pared 1 base from V and 0 bases from J, leaving 7 bases between. The CDR3 loop reads CASSEGAGSYEQYF. The CDR3 DNA sequence: TGTGCCAGCAGTGAAGGAGCGGGCTCCTACGAGCAGTACTTC.

The rearrangement uses TRBV28 and TRBJ1-1; 7 bases fit TRBD1. The CDR3 sequence is 12 residues long. The V gene's germline CDR1 is MDHEN and CDR2 SYDVKM. Trimming took 6 bases from V and 7 from J; bases not matched to a gene: 5. CDR3 loop: CASSKGQHEAFF. The CDR3, as DNA: TGTGCCAGCAGCAAGGGACAGCATGAAGCTTTCTTT.

This chain connects TRBV11-2 to TRBJ2-7, with TRBD1 matching 7 bases. This CDR3 is 15 amino acids long. Germline trimming cut 1 base from V and 5 bases from J; bases unmatched to any gene: 8. Germline CDR1 SGHAT, CDR2 FQNNGV. As DNA, the CDR3 is TGTGCCAGCAGCTTAGCCCCGACAGGGAAAGACGAGCAGTACTTC. Its protein product is CASSLAPTGKDEQYF.

This rearrangement joins TRBV10-3 to TRBJ2-7; D uncertain. The CDR3 totals 17 residues. Germline lookup yields CDR1 ENHRY and CDR2 SYGVKD. Trimming pared 2 bases from V and 5 bases from J, leaving 22 bases between. The chain's CDR3 is CAISESRTGSLWHEQYF. The CDR3 DNA reads TGTGCCATCAGTGAGAGTAGAACCGGGTCCCTCTGGCACGAGCAGTACTTC.

As for this clone: Germline and junction disagree at one end, which may indicate a read error. The chain carries TRBV3-1 (or the pseudogene TRBV3-2) and TRBJ2-7; D not resolved. CDR1 and CDR2 from the germline V gene are LGHDT and YNNKEL (reference sequence). The CDR3 consists of 8 residues. The CDR3: CASSLRHF. Written as DNA, the CDR3 is TGTGCCAGCAGCCTCAGACACTTC.

This CDR3 reads CASSEARRGGGPPGELFF. For the CDR3, the DNA is TGTGCCAGCAGTGAAGCAAGGAGGGGCGGGGGGCCCCCCGGGGAGCTGTTTTTT. V is TRBV6-1 and J is TRBJ2-2; TRBD2 agrees at 8 bases. Losses at the gene ends were 0 bases for V and 6 bases for J; bases not matched to a gene: 12. This CDR3 has 18 residues. CDR1 is MNHNS and CDR2 is SASEGT in the germline V gene.